This T cell receptor (beta chain) was sequenced in a study of blood T cell repertoires in COVID-19. V lost 0 bases, J lost 2 bases, and 11 bases stayed unmatched. The length of the CDR3 is 18 residues. Per the germline V gene, CDR1 is SGHTA and CDR2 is FQGNSA. Data came from immunoSEQ multiplex PCR; TCRdb stores just in-frame clones and leaves some out. This table holds under 45,000 clones, approximately 87% found once. The V call is TRBV7-2, the J call TRBJ2-3; 7 bases match TRBD1. This receptor was identified in a man older than 75 with active COVID-19. The sequencing sample was made of peripheral blood. CDR3 bases: TGTGCCAGCAGCTTAGCCCGCGGACAGGTCGTTAACACAGATACGCAGTATTTT. As protein: CASSLARGQVVNTDTQYF.